Described below is a single TCR beta chain sequence and its context. Antigen specificity is unknown. The CDR3 totals 14 residues. V gave up 7 bases and J gave up 2 bases, with 14 bases separating them. CDR1 KGHSH and CDR2 LQKENI come from the germline V gene. TCRdb independently ran MiXCR on the RT-PCR reads; one entry per CDR3 protein. The repertoire consists of about 500,000 distinct CDR3 sequences, with approximately 16% occurring once and the leading ten covering less than 4%. The entry originates in a study of response to subunit inactivated influenza vaccine. Overall study findings and caveats: New T cells are recruited in small numbers by each seasonal influenza vaccination, according to the authors' suggestion.

This TCR derives from a man between 50 and 75 years old who received an inactivated influenza vaccine. V and J are TRBV18 and TRBJ2-5; the D gene is possibly TRBD1 (6 bases). Sequenced here: CD4+ T cells sorted from PBMCs, sampled roughly 24 months after vaccination. CDR3 nucleotides: TGTGCCAGCTGCGACCGAACAGGGCAAGAGACCCAGTACTTC. It translates to CASCDRTGQETQYF.